Below, 26 T cell receptor beta chains from the same sample are listed, as sequenced in a study of response to subunit inactivated influenza vaccine. TCRdb re-derived calls from the RT-PCR reads in MiXCR, one entry per CDR3 protein. The table includes a few hundred thousand distinct CDR3 sequences, 11% detected once. The sequencing here drew on PBMCs from blood, taken roughly 48 days after vaccination. Receptor source: a man aged 45-65 years who received an inactivated influenza vaccine.

A few counts support this clonotype. Written as DNA, the CDR3 is TGTGCCAGCAGTCCATGGGGTGGGGGTGGGACCGGGGAGCTGTTTTTT. Its translation: CASSPWGGGGTGELFF. This chain connects TRBV12-3 or TRBV12-4 to TRBJ2-2; D is possibly TRBD1 or TRBD2 (5 bases each). V lost 5 bases and J lost 5, with 18 bases in between. The length of the CDR3 is 16 residues.

This clonotype was counted ten times or more. The V gene is TRBV14, the J gene TRBJ1-4; D gene unclear. The CDR3 spans 15 residues. Germline V gene sequence: CDR1 SGHDN, CDR2 FVKESK. The V end was cut by 0 bases, the J end by 4 bases, with 9 bases between. The CDR3 is CASSQEVAFNEKLFF. The DNA for the CDR3 is TGTGCCAGCAGCCAAGAGGTGGCTTTTAATGAAAAACTGTTTTTT. Together with reference TRBV14 and TRBJ1-4, the CDR3 gives the full variable domain: EAGVTQFPSHSVIEKGQTVTLRCDPISGHDNLYWYRRVMGKEIKFLLHFVKESKQDESGMPNNRFLAERTGGTYSTLKVQPAELEDSGVYFCASSQEVAFNEKLFFGSGTQLSVL.

Details on this clonotype: A much larger clone lies a single base off, so this may be a read error. V is TRBV7-2 and J is TRBJ2-2, with D perhaps TRBD2 (6 bases). The CDR3 has 13 residues. Germline V CDR1 and CDR2: SGHTA, FQGNSA. The CDR3 sequence: CASSRGNTGELSF. Written as DNA, the CDR3 is TGTGCCAGCAGTCGCGGGAACACCGGGGAGCTGTCTTTT.

The chain is built from TRBV12-3 or TRBV12-4 and TRBJ1-5, with D possibly TRBD1 on 5 matching bases. Trimming took off 6 bases at V and 9 bases at J, with 15 bases between the two ends. The CDR3 is 13 residues long. The DNA for the CDR3 is TGTGCCAGCAGCCTTTCGGGGGTCGCGCCCCAGCATTTT. Residues: CASSLSGVAPQHF.

This clonotype has ten or more counts. The rearrangement uses TRBV27 and TRBJ1-1, with D maybe TRBD1 (6 bases). CDR1 and CDR2 (germline): MNHEY, SMNVEV (reference sequence). The CDR3 spans 13 residues. V dropped 4 bases and J dropped 5 bases, with 11 bases sitting between them. CDR3 in amino acids: CASSWGAGTEAFF. The CDR3 nucleotides read TGTGCCAGCAGTTGGGGGGCTGGGACTGAAGCTTTCTTT.

There are many counts of this clonotype. The chain combines TRBV20-1 with TRBJ1-2; tentatively, D is TRBD1 (5 bases). The CDR3 covers 15 residues. Trimming stripped 3 bases from V and 0 bases from J, with 14 bases between. CDR1 and CDR2 from the germline V gene are DFQATT and SNEGSKA (reference sequence). DNA for the CDR3: TGCAGTGCTAGCGACATGCAGGGAGCTAACTATGGCTACACCTTC. It translates to CSASDMQGANYGYTF.

The chain uses TRBV7-6 and TRBJ2-5, with 11 bases lining up with TRBD2. V shed 1 base, J shed 11 bases, and the junction held 6 bases outside the gene matches. The CDR3 runs to 14 residues. CDR1 SGHVS and CDR2 FNYEAQ come from the germline V gene. The chain's CDR3 is CASSLETSGNLQYF. CDR3 coding DNA: TGTGCCAGCAGCTTAGAGACTAGCGGGAACCTTCAGTACTTC.

The chain employs TRBV9 and TRBJ2-7; TRBD2 matches at 9 bases. Losses at the gene ends were 4 bases for V and 5 bases for J; bases not matched to a gene: 13. Germline CDR1 SGDLS, CDR2 YYNGEE. CDR3 length: 16 amino acids. In DNA, the CDR3 is TGTGCCAGCAGCCCGTTGGCGGGAGGGCCGTCGGACGAGCAGTACTTC. Translation gives CASSPLAGGPSDEQYF.

This clonotype has ten or more counts. The chain recombines TRBV27 with TRBJ2-7, with 8 nucleotides matching TRBD1. J gave up 3 bases and V 6 bases, and 7 bases lay outside the gene matches. The germline V gene encodes CDR1 MNHEY and CDR2 SMNVEV (reference sequence). The CDR3 spans 14 residues. CDR3: CASRSGGLLYEQYF. CDR3 in DNA: TGTGCCAGCAGGTCAGGGGGCCTGCTCTACGAGCAGTACTTC.

This clonotype was detected a few times. The chain combines TRBV20-1 with TRBJ1-1; tentatively, D is TRBD1 (5 bases). V lost 3 bases and J lost 0, with 11 bases in between. The CDR3 is 14 amino acids. Looked up from germline, CDR1 is DFQATT and CDR2 is SNEGSKA (reference sequence). In nucleotides, the CDR3 is TGCAGTGCTAGGGTGCCGGGGGTGAACACTGAAGCTTTCTTT. It yields the protein CSARVPGVNTEAFF.

The table lists this clonotype with a few counts. CDR3: CASRSSVSSYNEQFF. CDR3 DNA: TGCGCCAGCAGATCTAGCGTGAGCTCCTACAATGAGCAGTTCTTC. The rearrangement links TRBV5-1 to TRBJ2-1; TRBD2 might be the D (6 bases). Germline V gene lookup returns CDR1 SGHRS and CDR2 YFSETQ. The V and J ends lost 5 bases and 0 bases respectively, with 12 bases between them. The CDR3 has 15 amino acids.

The chain combines TRBV12-3 or TRBV12-4 with TRBJ2-7; 7 positions agree with TRBD1. Unmatched junction bases numbered 6, after V lost 5 bases and J lost 2 bases. The CDR3 length is 14 residues. The CDR3 here is CASSADRPPYEQYF. The CDR3 DNA is TGTGCCAGCAGTGCGGACAGGCCTCCCTACGAGCAGTACTTC.

This clonotype occurred a few times. The rearrangement uses TRBV2 and TRBJ2-7, with TRBD1 as a possible D gene (6 bases). Trimming took 6 bases from V and 6 from J, leaving 12 bases between them. This CDR3 has 12 amino acids. From germline, CDR1 is SNHLY and CDR2 FYNNEI. The DNA of the CDR3 is TGTGCCAGCAGCGTGAGGGGGACCGAGCAGTACTTC. This gives the protein CASSVRGTEQYF.

This clonotype was counted between two and nine times. V and J are TRBV14 and TRBJ2-5, with TRBD1 as a possible D gene (5 bases). Germline lookup yields CDR1 SGHDN and CDR2 FVKESK. The CDR3 has 13 amino acids. Trimming left V 3 bases short and J 5 bases short, with 10 bases between. The CDR3 DNA follows: TGTGCCAGCAGCCAGCCAGGGTCCGAGACCCAGTACTTC. It codes for CASSQPGSETQYF. The full variable domain, its missing parts supplied by reference TRBV14 and TRBJ2-5, is EAGVTQFPSHSVIEKGQTVTLRCDPISGHDNLYWYRRVMGKEIKFLLHFVKESKQDESGMPNNRFLAERTGGTYSTLKVQPAELEDSGVYFCASSQPGSETQYFGPGTRLLVL.

CDR3 DNA: TGTGCCACTAGGACAGGTCTCTCCTACGAGCAGTACTTC. It encodes CATRTGLSYEQYF. This sequence joins TRBV7-2 and TRBJ2-7; 7 bases align to TRBD1. V lost 10 bases to trimming and J lost 0 bases; unmatched junction nucleotides: 6. The CDR3 consists of 13 residues. CDR1 and CDR2 from the germline V gene are SGHTA and FQGNSA.

Comments on this clonotype: At one boundary the junction diverges from the germline segment, which might be a read error. This chain connects TRBV7-2 to TRBJ1-5; 10 bases map to TRBD1. CDR1 is SGHTA, CDR2 FQGNSA, per germline. The CDR3 loop spans 13 amino acids. The CDR3 protein is CASSSALGTGEDF. The CDR3 DNA follows: TGTGCCAGCAGCTCCGCTCTAGGGACAGGGGAAGATTTT.

This clonotype was counted many times. J is TRBJ2-2 and V is TRBV29-1, with unresolved D. This CDR3 contains 14 residues. The V and J ends lost 3 bases and 0 bases respectively, with 8 bases between them. CDR1 and CDR2 (germline): SQVTM, ANQGSEA. Written as DNA, the CDR3 is TGCAGCGTTGACGGGCCTTCGAACACCGGGGAGCTGTTTTTT. Its protein product is CSVDGPSNTGELFF.

This clonotype has a handful of counts. The chain uses TRBV4-1 and TRBJ2-3, with D possibly being TRBD2 (5 bases). V gave up 4 bases and J gave up 0 bases, with 14 bases separating them. The CDR3 loop spans 16 amino acids. From germline, CDR1 is MGHRA and CDR2 YSYEKL. The CDR3 coding sequence is TGCGCCAGCAGCCGCGGAGCGGCTTTTAGCACAGATACGCAGTATTTT. Its protein is CASSRGAAFSTDTQYF.

This clonotype was seen more than once but under ten times. The chain has TRBV7-2 and TRBJ1-6; D uncertain. The length of the CDR3 is 15 residues. Germline loops: CDR1 SGHTA, CDR2 FQGNSA. The germline V and J ends were trimmed by 1 base and 4 bases, with 8 bases remaining between them. This CDR3 reads CASSLDRPYNSPLHF. CDR3 coding DNA: TGTGCCAGCAGCTTAGACCGTCCATATAATTCACCCCTCCACTTT.

This clonotype has a handful of counts. The gene calls are TRBV7-9 and TRBJ1-6; D ambiguous. This CDR3 spans 15 amino acids. Germline V CDR1 and CDR2: SEHNR, FQNEAQ (reference sequence). The V end lost 1 base, the J end lost 1 base, and 5 bases lay between the germline ends. DNA for the CDR3: TGTGCCAGCAGCTTAGGGATTTCCTATAATTCACCCCTCCACTTT. Its translation is CASSLGISYNSPLHF.

This clonotype was seen ten or more times. The rearrangement joins TRBV20-1 to TRBJ2-1; D perhaps matches TRBD1 (6 bases). Germline CDR1 DFQATT, CDR2 SNEGSKA (reference sequence). The CDR3 consists of 16 residues. V was cut by 1 base and J by 6 bases, with 19 bases left in between. CDR3 in amino acids: CSARATGRKKGNEQFF. The DNA of the CDR3 is TGCAGTGCTAGAGCAACAGGGCGCAAAAAGGGCAATGAGCAGTTCTTC.

Remarks on this clonotype: Since a much larger clone is just one base distant, this may be a read error. The chain links TRBV20-1 to TRBJ2-3; 11 positions match TRBD2. CDR1 DFQATT and CDR2 SNEGSKA come from the germline V gene (reference sequence). The CDR3 runs 18 residues. The DNA for the CDR3 is TGCTGTGCCATCCCCGGGACTAGCGGTGCTCCTAGCACAGATACGCAGTATTTT. It specifies CCAIPGTSGAPSTDTQYF.

This clonotype came up a few times. This chain links TRBV20-1 with TRBJ1-3; maybe TRBD1 (5 bases). The V gene lost 6 bases and the J gene lost 2 bases, with 14 bases spanning the gap. From germline, CDR1 is DFQATT and CDR2 SNEGSKA (reference sequence). The CDR3 loop spans 14 amino acids. The CDR3 here is CSAGAVRAGNTIYF. The CDR3 nucleotides read TGCAGTGCCGGGGCGGTTAGGGCTGGAAACACCATATATTTT.

This clonotype was counted many times. This chain links TRBV10-3 with TRBJ2-3; D is unclear. Trimming shortened V by 10 bases and J by 1 base, and 9 bases separated the two germline ends. The germline gives CDR1 ENHRY, CDR2 SYGVKD. There are 12 residues in the CDR3. CDR3 in amino acids: CATSEGTDTQYF. Here the CDR3 DNA reads TGTGCCACCTCAGAGGGCACAGATACGCAGTATTTT.

Only a few counts were recorded for this clonotype. This chain joins TRBV3-1 and TRBJ2-4, with unresolved D. V lost 4 bases and J 0 bases, leaving 10 bases between the germline ends. The germline V gene has CDR1 LGHDT and CDR2 YNNKEL (reference sequence). This CDR3 comprises 15 residues. In DNA form, the CDR3 reads TGTGCCAGCAGCCGAGACACCAGAGCCAAAAACATTCAGTACTTC. Translated: CASSRDTRAKNIQYF.

This chain uses TRBV7-2 with TRBJ2-1; 9 bases line up with TRBD2. The CDR3 consists of 15 residues. The V segment lost 5 bases and the J segment 4 bases; nucleotides outside the gene matches: 6. Germline V gives CDR1 SGHTA, CDR2 FQGNSA. This chain's CDR3 is CASSKSGGTYNEQFF. The CDR3 nucleotides read TGTGCCAGCAGCAAAAGCGGGGGGACTTACAATGAGCAGTTCTTC.